This note documents a single T cell receptor (beta chain) sequence. The CDR3 spans 16 residues. The V and J ends lost 5 bases and 3 bases respectively, with 17 bases between them. Germline values: CDR1 SEHNR, CDR2 FQNEAQ (reference sequence). Only in-frame clones appear in the TCRdb table, and some are missing; sequencing was by immunoSEQ multiplex PCR. Among around 300,000 clones, about 88% were seen once, and the ten largest hold about 10%. The data belong to a study of Ad26.COV2.S vaccination and SARS-CoV-2 variants. The sample's treatment: 19 received Ad26.COV2.S at low or high dose, single or two shots; about 5 received placebo; per-sample allocation not given. Sampling was done on day 63 after the first vaccine or placebo injection.

This clonotype was sampled from a person aged 18-60 years who received the Ad26.COV2.S COVID-19 vaccine or a placebo. V and J are TRBV7-9 and TRBJ2-1; D may be TRBD1 or TRBD2 (5 bases each). The starting material was peripheral blood, obtained in a trial of Ad26.COV2.S vaccine versus placebo. The CDR3 bases are TGTGCCAGCAGCCCTACCCCCGTGGGGGTCTACAATGAGCAGTTCTTC. Amino acid sequence: CASSPTPVGVYNEQFF. The full variable domain, with the rest looked up from reference TRBV7-9 and TRBJ2-1, is DTGVSQNPRHKITKRGQNVTFRCDPISEHNRLYWYRQTLGQGPEFLTYFQNEAQLEKSRLLSDRFSAERPKGSFSTLEIQRTEQGDSAMYLCASSPTPVGVYNEQFFGPGTRLTVL.